This TCR beta chain was identified in a study of metastatic and nonmetastatic thyroid tumors. About the study: Across peripheral blood and tumor or nodule tissue samples taken from malignant and benign thyroid patients, the repertoires were compared with one another.

TCRdb used MiXCR to call clones anew from the PCR reads. The repertoire holds about 30,000 clones, about 4% seen once, with around a fifth in the top ten. Nobody among the patients had been given any treatment before thyroid surgery. This clone has ten or more counts. The antigen remains unidentified. Whole-study findings and limits: According to reports, the diversity of TCR beta was significantly higher in malignant thyroid tumors than in benign nodules, and this held in both blood and tumor samples.

Trimming took off 4 bases at V and 5 bases at J, with 15 bases between the two ends. The germline V gene encodes CDR1 SGDLS and CDR2 YYNGEE. This CDR3 comprises 15 residues. This chain connects TRBV9 to TRBJ1-4; D gene uncertain. This clonotype originated in a female donor with papillary thyroid cancer or a benign thyroid nodule (not recorded which). Some clones in this sample may be carry-over from other donors' samples. Sequencing input: blood. The CDR3 sequence is CASSWTGVPNEKLFF. CDR3 sequence (DNA): TGTGCCAGCAGCTGGACGGGAGTACCGAATGAAAAACTGTTTTTT.